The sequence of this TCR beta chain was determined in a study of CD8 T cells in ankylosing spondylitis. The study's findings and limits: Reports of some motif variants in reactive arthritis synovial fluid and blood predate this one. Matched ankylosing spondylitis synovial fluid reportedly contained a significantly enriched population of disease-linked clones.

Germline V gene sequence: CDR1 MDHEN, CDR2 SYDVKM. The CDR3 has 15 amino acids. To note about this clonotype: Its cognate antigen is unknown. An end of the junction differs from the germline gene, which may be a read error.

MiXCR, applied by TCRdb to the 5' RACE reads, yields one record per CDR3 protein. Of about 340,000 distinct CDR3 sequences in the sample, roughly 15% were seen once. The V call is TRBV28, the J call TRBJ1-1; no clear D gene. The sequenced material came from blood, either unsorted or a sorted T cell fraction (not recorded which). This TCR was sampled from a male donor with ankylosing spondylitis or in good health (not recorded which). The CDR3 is CASSPRGRPNAEAFF. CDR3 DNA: TGTGCCAGCAGCCCGCGAGGACGGCCGAACGCTGAAGCTTTCTTT.